A selection of T cell receptor beta chains follows, all from one sample in a study of blood T cell repertoires in COVID-19. The repertoire was sequenced with immunoSEQ multiplex PCR; TCRdb's copy has only in-frame clones and lacks some. Of approximately 270,000 clones listed, roughly 90% were seen once; the top ten hold 1.9%. Sequencing was carried out using PBMCs or T cells enriched from blood (not recorded which). These receptors originate from an older woman who had recovered from COVID-19. CDR3s include the opening cysteine and the closing phenylalanine or tryptophan. D genes are given only for firm matches. Not every row has a clone size; where given, it reads once, few, many or a size class.

TRBV18	TRBJ2-7	.	.	TGTGCCAGCTCACCCCCCGCGGCTACCACTTACGAGCAGTACTTC	CASSPPAATTYEQYF
TRBV7-2	TRBJ1-2	.	once	TGTGCCAGCAGCTTAGGAAGAGGCTATGGCTACACCTTC	CASSLGRGYGYTF
TRBV3-1/TRBV3-2	TRBJ1-2	TRBD1	.	TGTGCCAGCAGCCAAGTTTCGACAGGGATGAACTATGGCTACACCTTC	CASSQVSTGMNYGYTF
TRBV5-1	TRBJ2-1	TRBD2	.	TGCGCCAGCAGCTTACTAGCGGCTTCCTACAATGAGCAGTTCTTC	CASSLLAASYNEQFF
TRBV5-1	TRBJ2-1	TRBD2	.	TGCGCCAGCAGCGGTCGGGACTATAATTCCTACAATGAGCAGTTCTTC	CASSGRDYNSYNEQFF
TRBV6-6	TRBJ2-7	TRBD1	once	TGTGCCAGCCCCGACAGGGGAACCTACGAGCAGTACTTC	CASPDRGTYEQYF
TRBV5-4	TRBJ2-7	TRBD2	.	TGTGCCAGCAGCTTGCAGGGGCTAGCGGGGACCTACGAGCAGTACTTC	CASSLQGLAGTYEQYF
TRBV4-1	TRBJ1-6	TRBD1	few	TGCGCCAGCAGCCACCCGACAGGGTGGGGAACACCCCTCCACTTT	CASSHPTGWGTPLHF
TRBV2	TRBJ1-4	.	.	TGTGCCAGCATTGGGGGGTATGGGGAAAAACTGTTTTTT	CASIGGYGEKLFF
TRBV7-8	TRBJ2-2	TRBD2	.	TGTGCCAGCAGCTTAGTTCCGGGGGGGGGAGGGGAGCTGTTTTTT	CASSLVPGGGGELFF
TRBV28	TRBJ1-5	.	.	TGTGCCAGCAGTTCGCCAGGACAAGTTAGCAATCAGCCCCAGCATTTT	CASSSPGQVSNQPQHF
TRBV9	TRBJ1-6	.	once	TGTGCCAGCAGCGTAGGGGGGCTATATAATTCACCCCTCCACTTT	CASSVGGLYNSPLHF
TRBV21-1	TRBJ2-7	.	.	TGTGCCAGCAGCAAAGCACGGCTAGCGGTGAGCTGCGAGCAGTACTTC	CASSKARLAVSCEQYF
TRBV7-3	TRBJ2-6	.	.	TGTGCCAGCAGCCCCCCAGGGAGGGCCAACGTCCTGACTTTC	CASSPPGRANVLTF
TRBV19	TRBJ2-7	TRBD2	once	TGTGCCAGTAGTATAGGGGGAGGGTTCGAGCAGTACTTC	CASSIGGGFEQYF
TRBV2	TRBJ2-1	TRBD2	.	TGTGCCAGCAGTGAGGGGACTAGCGGGGTCTCTGAGCAGTTCTTC	CASSEGTSGVSEQFF
TRBV7-9	TRBJ2-1	.	.	TGTGCCAGCAGCTTTGGAGTAGGCAATGAGCAGTTCTTC	CASSFGVGNEQFF
TRBV19	TRBJ2-7	.	.	TGTGCCAGTAGTTGGATAGCGAACCGGGCATACGAGCAGTACTTC	CASSWIANRAYEQYF
TRBV28	TRBJ2-7	TRBD1	.	TGTGCCAGCATCGACAGGGGGTCTTCCTTCCTCGGTGGGCAGTACTTC	CASIDRGSSFLGGQYF
TRBV27	TRBJ2-7	TRBD2	.	TGTGCCAGCACCAGACTAGCGGGAAAATCCTACGAGCAGTACTTC	CASTRLAGKSYEQYF
TRBV30	TRBJ2-3	.	.	TGTGCCTGGGGAACCCACAGAGATACGCAGTATTTT	CAWGTHRDTQYF
TRBV7-2	TRBJ1-5	.	.	TGTGCCAGCAGCTCACCGGCGGGGGGCCAGCCCCAGCATTTT	CASSSPAGGQPQHF
TRBV28	TRBJ1-1	.	.	TGTGCCAGCAGTTCCGCCGGCCGGGGGGACACTGAAGCTTTCTTT	CASSSAGRGDTEAFF
TRBV29-1	TRBJ2-1	TRBD1	few	TGCAGCGTCGACCGAACAGGGGGCCTTGCTAATGAGCAGTTCTTC	CSVDRTGGLANEQFF
TRBV19	TRBJ1-5	TRBD1	.	TGTGCCAGTAGACTACAGGGGCGGGGAAGCAATCAGCCCCAGCATTTT	CASRLQGRGSNQPQHF
TRBV5-4	TRBJ1-6	TRBD1	.	TGTGCCAGCAGCTTCGGGACAGGGATGAGGATTTCACCCCTCCACTTT	CASSFGTGMRISPLHF